These 30 T cell receptor beta chains share one sample of origin, sequenced in a study of cytomegalovirus exposure and HLA in healthy donors. The PCR ran on 60 Vbeta and 13 Jbeta primers. Measured with immunoSEQ multiplex PCR; TCRdb has only the in-frame clones, and not every one. Counted here are some 91,000 clones, 78% occurring once; the ten biggest clones make up 0.76%. Material: PBMCs. These receptors were taken from a woman aged 60-75 years in good health and CMV-seronegative.

This clone was detected only once. V usage is TRBV6-1 and J usage is TRBJ1-2, with D hard to call. Trimming took 5 bases from V and 3 from J, leaving 10 bases between them. Germline CDR1 is MNHNS and CDR2 is SASEGT. The CDR3 totals 13 residues. DNA for the CDR3: TGTGCCAGCAGTCTACAGATAGACTATGGCTACACCTTC. Protein product: CASSLQIDYGYTF.

V and J are TRBV9 and TRBJ1-2; 7 bases agree with TRBD1. J lost 8 bases, V lost 0 bases, and 7 bases had no gene match. The CDR3 contains 14 residues. Germline V gives CDR1 SGDLS, CDR2 YYNGEE. CDR3 nucleotide sequence: TGTGCCAGCAGCGTAGAGTTAGGGGGCGGCGGCTACACCTTC. It encodes CASSVELGGGGYTF.

The chain carries TRBV19 and TRBJ2-7; 12 bases are a match to TRBD2. V was pared by 10 bases and J by 2 bases, with 3 bases of the junction left unmatched. CDR3 length: 13 amino acids. CDR1 is LNHDA, CDR2 SQIVND, per germline (reference sequence). The DNA of the CDR3 is TGTGCCACATCTAGCGGGGGGGCCTACGAGCAGTACTTC. Its translation: CATSSGGAYEQYF.

The chain couples TRBV2 to TRBJ2-5; 7 bases agree with TRBD2. CDR3 size: 12 residues. The germline V gene has CDR1 SNHLY and CDR2 FYNNEI. V shed 8 bases, J shed 4 bases, and the junction held 4 bases outside the gene matches. For the CDR3, the DNA is TGTGCCAGCGGTTCGGGGGGAGAGACCCAGTACTTC. Translation: CASGSGGETQYF.

The V call is TRBV7-9, the J call TRBJ1-5; 9 nucleotides agree with TRBD1. With 6 bases clipped from V and 4 bases from J, the junction kept 13 bases outside the gene matches. The CDR3 loop spans 17 amino acids. CDR1 and CDR2 from the germline V gene are SEHNR and FQNEAQ (reference sequence). CDR3 nucleotide sequence: TGTGCCAGCAGAACAAGTTGGGCCGGGACAGGGAATCAGCCCCAGCATTTT. It yields the protein CASRTSWAGTGNQPQHF.

This rearrangement joins TRBV27 to TRBJ2-5, with TRBD2 matching over 9 bases. The V gene end was trimmed by 5 bases and the J gene end by 3 bases; junction bases not matched to a gene: 4. The CDR3 contains 14 residues. The germline CDR1 and CDR2 sequences are MNHEY and SMNVEV (reference sequence). The CDR3 DNA reads as TGTGCCAGCAGTCCTAGCGGGGAAAAAGAGACCCAGTACTTC. It translates to CASSPSGEKETQYF.

The chain combines TRBV5-8 with TRBJ1-1; D unresolved. The CDR3 is 14 amino acids. From germline, CDR1 is SGHTS and CDR2 YDEGEE. V was clipped by 3 bases and J by 0 bases, with 9 bases between them. CDR3 DNA: TGTGCCAGCAGCTCATGGCCAGTGAACACTGAAGCTTTCTTT. Its translation: CASSSWPVNTEAFF.

This rearrangement joins TRBV6-1 to TRBJ2-7; TRBD1 aligns across 7 bases. The CDR3 has 14 amino acids. The J segment lost 1 base and the V segment lost 6 bases, leaving 6 bases of the junction unmatched. Germline CDR1 MNHNS, CDR2 SASEGT. This chain's CDR3 is CASSPTTGSYEQYF. In DNA, the CDR3 is TGTGCCAGCAGCCCAACGACAGGGTCCTACGAGCAGTACTTC.

The genes are TRBV27 and TRBJ1-1, with D unclear. The germline gives CDR1 MNHEY, CDR2 SMNVEV (reference sequence). Trimming shortened V by 8 bases and J by 1 base, and 11 bases separated the two germline ends. The CDR3 covers 13 residues. CDR3 in amino acids: CASSWGGNTEAFF. CDR3 bases: TGTGCCAGCTCTTGGGGAGGGAACACTGAAGCTTTCTTT.

This clone was seen just once. The V gene is TRBV2, the J gene TRBJ1-2; 12 bases map to TRBD1. CDR1 SNHLY and CDR2 FYNNEI come from the germline V gene. V lost 8 bases to trimming and J lost 5 bases; unmatched junction nucleotides: 12. The CDR3 is 16 residues long. The CDR3 region has the DNA TGTGCCAGCGGTTCCGGGACAGGGGGCTCTGGGTATGGCTACACCTTC. Its protein is CASGSGTGGSGYGYTF.

In its sample, this clone was seen a few times. The chain has TRBV5-1 and TRBJ2-5; 9 bases fit TRBD2. The CDR3 has 17 amino acids. Trimming cost V 6 bases and J 1 base; bases outside gene matches: 13. Germline-derived CDR1 and CDR2 are SGHRS and YFSETQ. The CDR3: CASTEDLTSGPQETQYF. CDR3 DNA sequence: TGCGCCAGCACTGAAGATTTGACTAGCGGCCCCCAAGAGACCCAGTACTTC. The whole variable domain, filled in from reference TRBV5-1 and TRBJ2-5, reads KAGVTQTPRYLIKTRGQQVTLSCSPISGHRSVSWYQQTPGQGLQFLFEYFSETQRNKGNFPGRFSGRQFSNSRSEMNVSTLELGDSALYLCASTEDLTSGPQETQYFGPGTRLLVL.

The chain combines TRBV20-1 with TRBJ2-1; D is possibly TRBD2 (5 bases). The ends were cut back, 7 bases at V and 6 bases at J, with 7 bases in the middle. CDR3 size: 10 residues. CDR1 is DFQATT, CDR2 SNEGSKA, per germline (reference sequence). The CDR3 protein is CSVRGNEQFF. As DNA, the CDR3 is TGCAGTGTCCGGGGCAATGAGCAGTTCTTC.

J is TRBJ2-1 and V is TRBV27, with 10 bases fitting TRBD2. The CDR3 loop spans 15 amino acids. V lost 6 bases to trimming and J lost 8 bases; unmatched junction nucleotides: 10. From germline, CDR1 is MNHEY and CDR2 SMNVEV (reference sequence). CDR3 nucleotides: TGTGCCAGCAGCGAGGAAGCGGGAGGGCCCTATGAGCAGTTCTTC. Amino acid sequence: CASSEEAGGPYEQFF.

Only one count was recorded for this clone. This rearrangement joins TRBV6-5 to TRBJ2-1; 11 bases are a match to TRBD2. The CDR3 has 15 residues. The V gene end was trimmed by 2 bases and the J gene end by 7 bases; junction bases not matched to a gene: 4. Looked up from germline, CDR1 is MNHEY and CDR2 is SVGAGI. The CDR3 is CASSYPGLAVNEQFF. The DNA of the CDR3 is TGTGCCAGCAGTTACCCGGGACTAGCGGTGAATGAGCAGTTCTTC.

The J gene is TRBJ2-7, the V gene TRBV4-1; 7 bases are a match to TRBD1. This CDR3 is built from 16 residues. V was clipped by 1 base and J by 2 bases; unmatched bases: 8. Germline V gene lookup returns CDR1 MGHRA and CDR2 YSYEKL. CDR3 residues: CASSQVQGSSAYEQYF. In DNA, the CDR3 is TGCGCCAGCAGCCAAGTACAGGGGAGTTCAGCCTACGAGCAGTACTTC.

The V gene is TRBV7-2, the J gene TRBJ2-5; 13 bases are a match to TRBD2. CDR1 and CDR2 from the germline V gene are SGHTA and FQGNSA. This CDR3 contains 17 residues. Trimming took 1 base from V and 5 from J; bases not matched to a gene: 7. The CDR3 bases are TGTGCCAGCAGCTTAGGACTAGCGGGAGGCAACCGGGAGACCCAGTACTTC. Its protein is CASSLGLAGGNRETQYF. The whole variable domain, remainder taken from reference TRBV7-2 and TRBJ2-5, is GAGVSQSPSNKVTEKGKDVELRCDPISGHTALYWYRQSLGQGLEFLIYFQGNSAPDKSGLPSDRFSAERTGGSVSTLTIQRTQQEDSAVYLCASSLGLAGGNRETQYFGPGTRLLVL.

The gene calls are TRBV19 and TRBJ2-7; 10 bases agree with TRBD2. This CDR3 spans 14 amino acids. Trimming took 3 bases from V and 6 from J; bases not matched to a gene: 5. Germline assignment: CDR1 LNHDA and CDR2 SQIVND (reference sequence). CDR3 amino acids: CASSILAGVSEQYF. The CDR3 DNA is TGTGCCAGTAGTATCCTAGCGGGAGTCAGCGAGCAGTACTTC.

In regard to this clone: The junction and the germline gene differ at one end; a read error may be behind it. V gene TRBV25-1 combines with J gene TRBJ2-1, with 10 bases matching TRBD1. This CDR3 is built from 12 residues. The germline V gene encodes CDR1 MGHDK and CDR2 SYGVNS. CDR3 in amino acids: CASSVTDRGMLF. CDR3 sequence (DNA): TGTGCCAGCAGTGTCACGGACAGGGGGATGCTCTTC.

The rearrangement joins TRBV28 to TRBJ1-2; D uncertain. V lost 5 bases to trimming and J lost 5 bases, with 12 bases between them. This CDR3 spans 13 amino acids. CDR1 MDHEN and CDR2 SYDVKM come from the germline V gene. As DNA, the CDR3 is TGTGCCAGCAGTCCTGACAAGAATTATGGCTACACCTTC. As protein: CASSPDKNYGYTF.

V gene TRBV5-6 combines with J gene TRBJ2-5; TRBD1 agrees at 7 bases. J gave up 2 bases and V 4 bases, and 14 bases lay outside the gene matches. Germline V gene data show CDR1 as SGHDT and CDR2 as YYEEEE. This CDR3 comprises 17 residues. The CDR3 nucleotides are TGTGCCAGCAGCCCACTACAACAGGGGATAGGACAAGAGACCCAGTACTTC. This codes for CASSPLQQGIGQETQYF.

CDR3 coding DNA: TGCGCCAGCAGCCAATTGACTAGCGCGAACACCGGGGAGCTGTTTTTT. Amino acid sequence: CASSQLTSANTGELFF. The gene calls are TRBV4-3 and TRBJ2-2, with 8 bases lining up with TRBD2. Germline lookup yields CDR1 LGHNA and CDR2 YSLEER. V gave up 2 bases and J gave up 0 bases; unmatched junction bases: 2. The length of the CDR3 is 16 residues.

The gene calls are TRBV5-6 and TRBJ2-5; 8 bases are a match to TRBD1. CDR1 is SGHDT and CDR2 is YYEEEE in the germline V gene. The CDR3 has 12 residues. Unmatched junction bases numbered 0, after V lost 3 bases and J lost 5 bases. CDR3 loop: CASSWTGETQYF. CDR3 bases: TGTGCCAGCAGCTGGACAGGGGAGACCCAGTACTTC.

The rearrangement uses TRBV19 and TRBJ1-5; no firm D call. Trimming left V 3 bases short and J 4 bases short, with 7 bases between. Germline V CDR1 and CDR2: LNHDA, SQIVND (reference sequence). The CDR3 runs to 13 residues. CDR3: CASSMQKNQPQHF. As DNA, the CDR3 is TGTGCCAGTAGTATGCAGAAGAATCAGCCCCAGCATTTT.

The V call is TRBV2, the J call TRBJ1-5; tentative D call: TRBD1 (6 bases). CDR1 is SNHLY and CDR2 is FYNNEI in the germline V gene. V lost 6 bases and J lost 7, with 16 bases in between. The CDR3 sequence is 14 residues long. In nucleotides, the CDR3 is TGTGCCAGCAGAGGGGTCAGGGGAGGGCAGCCCCAGCATTTT. This sequence encodes CASRGVRGGQPQHF.

CDR3 DNA: TGTGCCAGCAGTGAATACCGGGTCTCCTACGAGCAGTACTTC. This codes for CASSEYRVSYEQYF. The rearrangement uses TRBV2 and TRBJ2-7; unclear D gene. Trimming pared 2 bases from V and 0 bases from J, leaving 8 bases between. CDR3 length: 14 residues. Germline CDR1 is SNHLY and CDR2 is FYNNEI.

This rearrangement joins TRBV4-1 to TRBJ1-1, with D perhaps TRBD1 (6 bases). Germline V CDR1 and CDR2: MGHRA, YSYEKL. This CDR3 spans 13 amino acids. Trimming pared 3 bases from V and 1 base from J, leaving 6 bases between. The DNA of the CDR3 is TGCGCCAGCAGCCAGGGACAGAACACTGAAGCTTTCTTT. Its translation is CASSQGQNTEAFF.

The chain employs TRBV18 and TRBJ1-1, with a weak D call TRBD1 (5 bases). The CDR3 is made up of 13 amino acids. The germline CDR1 and CDR2 sequences are KGHSH and LQKENI. The V and J ends lost 6 bases and 1 base respectively, with 9 bases between them. The CDR3 DNA reads TGTGCCAGCTCTCACGACAGGAACACTGAAGCTTTCTTT. Translated: CASSHDRNTEAFF.

The gene calls are TRBV6-6 and TRBJ1-2; D ambiguous. The CDR3 extends over 13 amino acids. Germline CDR1 and CDR2: MNHNY and SVGAGI (reference sequence). Trimming left V 2 bases short and J 2 bases short, with 6 bases between. The CDR3 sequence: CASSYGRNYGYTF. CDR3 nucleotides: TGTGCCAGCAGTTACGGCAGGAACTATGGCTACACCTTC.

V usage is TRBV18 and J usage is TRBJ2-2; TRBD1 aligns across 7 bases. This CDR3 spans 15 amino acids. Germline V CDR1 and CDR2: KGHSH, LQKENI. With V trimmed by 3 bases and J by 0 bases, 1 base remained unmatched. The CDR3 bases are TGTGCCAGCTCACCCGGGACAGCGAACACCGGGGAGCTGTTTTTT. Translating it yields CASSPGTANTGELFF. Variable domain in full (rest from reference TRBV18 and TRBJ2-2): NAGVMQNPRHLVRRRGQEARLRCSPMKGHSHVYWYRQLPEEGLKFMVYLQKENIIDESGMPKERFSAEFPKEGPSILRIQQVVRGDSAAYFCASSPGTANTGELFFGEGSRLTVL.

The rearrangement joins TRBV27 to TRBJ1-1; D is perhaps TRBD1 (6 bases). This CDR3 has 15 amino acids. The V gene's germline CDR1 is MNHEY and CDR2 SMNVEV (reference sequence). V was shortened by 6 bases and J by 5 bases, with 19 bases between the two germline ends. The DNA of the CDR3 is TGTGCCAGCAGATCTACCATGCACAGGGATACTGAAGCTTTCTTT. This sequence encodes CASRSTMHRDTEAFF.